One T cell receptor (beta chain) is described in this entry. As yet, its antigen is unknown. cDNA encoding TCR beta was synthesized via 5'RACE template switching incorporating UMIs. TCRdb re-called the 5' RACE reads; one entry per CDR3 protein, DNA not given. Recorded for this sample: hundreds of thousands of distinct CDR3 sequences. The data derive from a study of T cells expressing NK-cell markers. Overall study: All TCR beta repertoires analysed originated from sorted CD3+CD56+NKG2C+, CD3+CD56+NKG2C- and CD3+CD56-NKG2C+ T cells. Study outcomes and limitations: It was still unclear whether expanded NKG2C+ T cell clones were HCMV specific.

Germline loops: CDR1 DFQATT, CDR2 SNEGSKA (reference sequence). The CDR3 extends over 15 amino acids. The V gene is TRBV20-1, the J gene TRBJ2-6. Sequenced input: blood T cells: a sorted CD56 or NKG2C T cell subset, CD4+ or CD8+ T cells, or bulk PBMC T cells (not recorded which). This TCR derives from a woman between 18 and 75 years old in good health. The CDR3 sequence: CSASTANSGANVLTF.